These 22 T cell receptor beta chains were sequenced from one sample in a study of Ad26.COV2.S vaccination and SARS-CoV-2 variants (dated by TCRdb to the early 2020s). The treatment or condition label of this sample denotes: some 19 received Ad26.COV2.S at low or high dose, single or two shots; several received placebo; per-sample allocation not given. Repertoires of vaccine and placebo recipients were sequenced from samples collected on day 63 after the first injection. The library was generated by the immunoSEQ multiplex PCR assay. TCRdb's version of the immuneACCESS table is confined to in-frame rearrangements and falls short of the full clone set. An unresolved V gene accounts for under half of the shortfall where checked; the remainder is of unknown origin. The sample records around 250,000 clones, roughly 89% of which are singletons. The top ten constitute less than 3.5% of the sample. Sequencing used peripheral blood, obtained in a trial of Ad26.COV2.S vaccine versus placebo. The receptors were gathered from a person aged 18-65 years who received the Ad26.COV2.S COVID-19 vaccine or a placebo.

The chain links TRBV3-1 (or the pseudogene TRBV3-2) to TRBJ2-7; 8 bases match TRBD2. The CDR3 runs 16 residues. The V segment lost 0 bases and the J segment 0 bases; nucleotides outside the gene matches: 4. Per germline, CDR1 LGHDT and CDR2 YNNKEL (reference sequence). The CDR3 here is CASSQDSAGASYEQYF. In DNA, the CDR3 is TGTGCCAGCAGCCAAGATTCAGCGGGGGCCTCCTACGAGCAGTACTTC.

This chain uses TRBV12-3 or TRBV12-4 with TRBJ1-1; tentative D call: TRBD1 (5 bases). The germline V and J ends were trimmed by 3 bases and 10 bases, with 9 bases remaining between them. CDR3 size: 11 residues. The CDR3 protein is CASSLGVGAFF. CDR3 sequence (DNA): TGTGCCAGCAGTTTGGGGGTTGGAGCTTTCTTT.

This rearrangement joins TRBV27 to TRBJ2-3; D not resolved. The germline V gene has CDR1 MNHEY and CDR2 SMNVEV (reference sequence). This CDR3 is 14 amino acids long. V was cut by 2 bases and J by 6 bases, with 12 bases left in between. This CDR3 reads CASSLKVVGDTQYF. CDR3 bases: TGTGCCAGCAGTTTAAAGGTGGTCGGGGATACGCAGTATTTT.

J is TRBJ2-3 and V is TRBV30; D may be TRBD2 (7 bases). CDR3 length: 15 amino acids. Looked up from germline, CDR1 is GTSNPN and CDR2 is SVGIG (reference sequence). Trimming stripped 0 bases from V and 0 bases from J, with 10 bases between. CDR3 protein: CAWSVGGASTDTQYF. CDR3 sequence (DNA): TGTGCCTGGAGTGTTGGGGGGGCTAGCACAGATACGCAGTATTTT.

The CDR3, as DNA: TGTGCCAGCAGCTTAAAAGATCAGGGACTAGCGGGGTTCAATGAGCAGTTCTTC. It translates to CASSLKDQGLAGFNEQFF. This rearrangement joins TRBV7-2 to TRBJ2-1, with 13 bases identical to TRBD2. The CDR3 contains 18 residues. V lost 2 bases and J lost 6; bases outside the gene matches: 10. Germline values: CDR1 SGHTA, CDR2 FQGNSA.

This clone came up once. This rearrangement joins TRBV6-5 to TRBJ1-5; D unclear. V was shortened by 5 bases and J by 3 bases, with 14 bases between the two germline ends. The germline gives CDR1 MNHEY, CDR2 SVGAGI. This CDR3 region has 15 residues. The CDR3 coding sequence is TGTGCCAGCAGTCCCGTCGGGCAGCTCAATCAGCCCCAGCATTTT. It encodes CASSPVGQLNQPQHF.

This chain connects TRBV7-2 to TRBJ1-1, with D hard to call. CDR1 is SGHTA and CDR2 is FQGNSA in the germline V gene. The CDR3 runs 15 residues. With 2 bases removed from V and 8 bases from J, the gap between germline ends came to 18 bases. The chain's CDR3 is CASSLFSWGFMEAFF. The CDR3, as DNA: TGTGCCAGCAGCTTATTTTCTTGGGGATTCATGGAAGCTTTCTTT.

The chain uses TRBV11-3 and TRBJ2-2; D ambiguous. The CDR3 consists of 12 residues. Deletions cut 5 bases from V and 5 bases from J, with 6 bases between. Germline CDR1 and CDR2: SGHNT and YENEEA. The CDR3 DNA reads TGTGCCAGCAGCCGAGTAACCGGGGAGCTGTTTTTT. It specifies CASSRVTGELFF.

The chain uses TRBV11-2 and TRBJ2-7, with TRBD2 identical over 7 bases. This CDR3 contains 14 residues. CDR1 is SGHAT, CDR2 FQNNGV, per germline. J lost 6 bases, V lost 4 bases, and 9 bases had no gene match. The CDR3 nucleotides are TGTGCCAGCAGCTGGGACTACCCCGGCCTCGAGCAGTACGTC. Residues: CASSWDYPGLEQYV.

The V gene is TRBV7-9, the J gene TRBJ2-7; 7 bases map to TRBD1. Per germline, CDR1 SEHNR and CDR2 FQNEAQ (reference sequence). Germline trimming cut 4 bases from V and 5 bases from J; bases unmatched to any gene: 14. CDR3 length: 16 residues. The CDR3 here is CASSSARARGFNEQYF. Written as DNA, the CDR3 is TGTGCCAGCAGCTCAGCGAGGGCCAGGGGGTTCAACGAGCAGTACTTC.

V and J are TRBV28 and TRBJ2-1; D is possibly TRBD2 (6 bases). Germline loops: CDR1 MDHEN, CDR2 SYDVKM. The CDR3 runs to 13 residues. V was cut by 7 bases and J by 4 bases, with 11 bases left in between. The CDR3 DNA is TGTGCCAGCACCGCCGGGGGTTACAATGAGCAGTTCTTC. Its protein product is CASTAGGYNEQFF.

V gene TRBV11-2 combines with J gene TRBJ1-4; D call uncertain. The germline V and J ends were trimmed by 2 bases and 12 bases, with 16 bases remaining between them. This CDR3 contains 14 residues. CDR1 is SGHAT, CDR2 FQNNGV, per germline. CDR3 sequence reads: CASSLSFLEPELFF. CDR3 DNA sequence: TGTGCCAGCAGCTTAAGTTTTTTGGAGCCAGAACTGTTTTTT.

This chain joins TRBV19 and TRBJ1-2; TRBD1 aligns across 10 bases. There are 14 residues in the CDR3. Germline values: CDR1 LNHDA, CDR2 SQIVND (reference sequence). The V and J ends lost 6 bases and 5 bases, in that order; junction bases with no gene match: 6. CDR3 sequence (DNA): TGTGCCAGTAGGAGACAGGGGGCAGGGTATGGCTACACCTTC. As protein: CASRRQGAGYGYTF.

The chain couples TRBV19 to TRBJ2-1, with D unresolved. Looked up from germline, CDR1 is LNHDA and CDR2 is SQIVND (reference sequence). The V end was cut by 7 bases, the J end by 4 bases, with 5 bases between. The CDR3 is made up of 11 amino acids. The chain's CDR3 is CASNGYNEQFF. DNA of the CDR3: TGTGCCAGTAACGGTTACAATGAGCAGTTCTTC. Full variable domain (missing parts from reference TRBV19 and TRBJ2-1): DGGITQSPKYLFRKEGQNVTLSCEQNLNHDAMYWYRQDPGQGLRLIYYSQIVNDFQKGDIAEGYSVSREKKESFPLTVTSAQKNPTAFYLCASNGYNEQFFGPGTRLTVL.

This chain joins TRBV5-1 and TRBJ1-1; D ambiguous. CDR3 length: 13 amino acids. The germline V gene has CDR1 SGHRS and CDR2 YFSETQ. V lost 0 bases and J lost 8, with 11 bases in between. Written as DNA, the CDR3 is TGCGCCAGCAGCTTGGTGACGGTGGGGGAAGCTTTCTTT. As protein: CASSLVTVGEAFF.

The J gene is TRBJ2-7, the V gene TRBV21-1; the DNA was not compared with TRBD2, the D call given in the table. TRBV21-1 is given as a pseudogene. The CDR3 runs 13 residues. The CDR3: CASWTSGVYEQYV. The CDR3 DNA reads TGTGCCAGTTGGACTAGCGGAGTATACGAGCAGTACGTC.

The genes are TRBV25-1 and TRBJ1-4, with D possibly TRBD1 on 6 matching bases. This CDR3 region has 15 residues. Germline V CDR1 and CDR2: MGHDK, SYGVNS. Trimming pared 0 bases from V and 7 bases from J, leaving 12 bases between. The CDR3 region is CASSEYKGGGEKLFF. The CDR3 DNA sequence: TGTGCCAGCAGTGAATATAAGGGGGGTGGTGAAAAACTGTTTTTT.

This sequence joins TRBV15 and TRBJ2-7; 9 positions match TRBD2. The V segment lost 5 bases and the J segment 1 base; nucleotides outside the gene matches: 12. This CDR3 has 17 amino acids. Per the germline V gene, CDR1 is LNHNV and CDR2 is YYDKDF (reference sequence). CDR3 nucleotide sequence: TGTGCCACCAGCGAGATGAGTACTAGCGGGCTATCCTACGAGCAGTACTTC. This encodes CATSEMSTSGLSYEQYF.

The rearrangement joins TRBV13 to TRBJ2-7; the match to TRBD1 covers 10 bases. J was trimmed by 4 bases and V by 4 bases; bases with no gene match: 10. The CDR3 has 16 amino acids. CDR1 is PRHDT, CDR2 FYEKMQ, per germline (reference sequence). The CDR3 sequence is CASSSNPGQGTYEQYV. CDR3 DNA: TGTGCCAGCAGCTCGAACCCGGGACAGGGGACGTACGAGCAGTACGTC.

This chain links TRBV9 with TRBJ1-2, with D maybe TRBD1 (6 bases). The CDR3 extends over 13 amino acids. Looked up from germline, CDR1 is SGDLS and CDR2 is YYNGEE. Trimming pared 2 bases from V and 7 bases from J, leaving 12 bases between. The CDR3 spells CASSVPGAGGYTF. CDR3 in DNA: TGTGCCAGCAGCGTGCCAGGGGCGGGTGGCTACACCTTC.

CDR3 nucleotide sequence: TGTGCCAGCAGCTTATTAATAGCGGGAGGGACCGGGGAGCTGTTTTTT. Residues: CASSLLIAGGTGELFF. The chain couples TRBV7-2 to TRBJ2-2, with 11 positions matching TRBD2. Germline V gene sequence: CDR1 SGHTA, CDR2 FQGNSA. CDR3 length equals 16 residues. The junction had 4 bases not matched to a gene; V was cut back by 2 bases and J by 5 bases. Filled out from reference TRBV7-2 and TRBJ2-2, the complete variable domain reads GAGVSQSPSNKVTEKGKDVELRCDPISGHTALYWYRQSLGQGLEFLIYFQGNSAPDKSGLPSDRFSAERTGGSVSTLTIQRTQQEDSAVYLCASSLLIAGGTGELFFGEGSRLTVL.

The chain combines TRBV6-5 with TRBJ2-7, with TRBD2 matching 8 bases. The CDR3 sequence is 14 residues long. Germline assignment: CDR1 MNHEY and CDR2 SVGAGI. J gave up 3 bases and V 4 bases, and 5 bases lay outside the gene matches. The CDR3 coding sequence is TGTGCCAGCAGTTTGGGACTAGGGAACTACGAGCAGTACGTC. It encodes CASSLGLGNYEQYV.